The rows below give T cell receptor beta chains drawn from one sample of a study of CD4 T cells in relation to SARS-CoV-2 and coronaviruses. TCRdb keeps only in-frame clones here, not all; method: immunoSEQ multiplex PCR. The sample yields tens of thousands of clones, roughly 94% seen once. Sequencing input: naive CD4+ T cells from PBMCs. The receptor set was obtained from an adult with COVID-19. CDR3s leave out the opening cysteine and the closing phenylalanine or tryptophan. The order of the fields is D gene, V gene, CDR3 protein. A D gene is named only where the DNA matches it firmly.

- TRBV2 ASSGSGSPLH
TRBD1 TRBV30 AWSPTLTGKNSPLH
TRBD2 TRBV7-3 ASSLPASGTRTDTQY
- TRBV6-5 ASSKDKITDTQY
- TRBV28 ASSLVYRTSSYEQY
- TRBV19 ASSSRQNTEAF
TRBD2 TRBV6-1 ASSEAPGGRSLETQY
- TRBV9 ASSGDLGNQPQH
TRBD1 TRBV4-3 ASSPGGRGQGAYEQY
- TRBV27 ASSLVGANTGELF
- TRBV12-3/TRBV12-4 ASRSPVGRPF
- TRBV7-2 ASSPGRKETQY
TRBD1 TRBV28 ASSRGGGPGWPQH
TRBD2 TRBV9 ASSVGGTSGFSYNEQF
TRBD1 TRBV28 ASTPWAGGYEQY
TRBD1 TRBV9 ASSTSAGTGDTEAF
- TRBV19 ASNEGGSSYNEQF
TRBD1 TRBV18 ASSPPTGSYEQY
- TRBV9 ASSVMDEQF
- TRBV5-4 ASSLSGTLAADTQY
- TRBV5-4 ASSLELNTGELF
TRBD1 TRBV24-1 ATSDTRTGGRYGYT
- TRBV2 ASSASSTDTQY
- TRBV10-3 AISLTGRTDTQY
- TRBV6-5 ASSYGGVTDTQY
- TRBV3-1/TRBV3-2 ASTRGGFGEKLF
TRBD1 TRBV6-4 ASSEAGGTEAF
- TRBV28 ASSLGGSASYEQY
TRBD1 TRBV6-5 ASSMTGEKLF
- TRBV24-1 ATSDLRDTEAVNSNQPQH
TRBD2 TRBV5-1 ASSFKISGASTDTQY
TRBD2 TRBV7-2 ASSLSGRDENEQF
TRBD1 TRBV28 ASTPGGGTGVYEQF
TRBD2 TRBV12-3/TRBV12-4 ASSGTSVGEQY
- TRBV30 AWSRGWETEAF